This TCR beta chain was identified during a study of cytomegalovirus exposure and HLA in healthy donors. The PCR contained 60 Vbeta and 13 Jbeta primers. The data were produced by immunoSEQ multiplex PCR, yet TCRdb's version contains in-frame clones alone and is incomplete. Counted here are 150,000 to 180,000 clones, 70% to 90% occurring once; the ten biggest clones make up less than 2.5%. The V end was cut by 1 base, the J end by 0 bases, with 13 bases between. The CDR3 is 18 amino acids. CDR1 is KGHSH, CDR2 LQKENI, per germline. Study outcomes and limitations: The presence/absence work took it that sequencing depth was about the same across donors.

As concerns this clone: What it binds is not known.

Sequencing was performed on PBMCs. This rearrangement joins TRBV18 to TRBJ2-6, with a possible D match to TRBD2 (6 bases). This sequence originates from a woman in her late teens or twenties in good health and CMV-seronegative. The CDR3 sequence: CASSPQVPGGSGANVLTF. Here the CDR3 DNA reads TGTGCCAGCTCACCACAAGTCCCCGGGGGCTCTGGGGCCAACGTCCTGACTTTC. The entire variable domain, with the rest obtained from reference TRBV18 and TRBJ2-6, is as follows: NAGVMQNPRHLVRRRGQEARLRCSPMKGHSHVYWYRQLPEEGLKFMVYLQKENIIDESGMPKERFSAEFPKEGPSILRIQQVVRGDSAAYFCASSPQVPGGSGANVLTFGAGSRLTVL.